A single sample is the source of the 17 T cell receptor beta chains below, sequenced in a study of blood T cell repertoires in COVID-19. TCRdb keeps only in-frame clones here, not all; method: immunoSEQ multiplex PCR. The top ten clones hold more than 5.5% of a sample with about 240,000 clones, around 80% of them seen once. Sequencing input: peripheral blood. The receptors were gathered from a human donor in a cohort sampled during active COVID-19.

The chain recombines TRBV9 with TRBJ1-4, with unresolved D. V was shortened by 0 bases and J by 4 bases, with 10 bases between the two germline ends. Germline V lookup: CDR1 SGDLS, CDR2 YYNGEE. The CDR3 runs to 15 residues. In nucleotides, the CDR3 is TGTGCCAGCAGCGTAGGGCCAGTTAATAATGAAAAACTGTTTTTT. Protein sequence: CASSVGPVNNEKLFF.

The J gene is TRBJ2-3, the V gene TRBV2; 9 bases line up with TRBD2. After removal of 9 bases from V and 2 bases from J, the junction contained 15 bases not matched to a gene. Germline V CDR1 and CDR2: SNHLY, FYNNEI. The CDR3 sequence is 17 residues long. The CDR3 reads CASLRAGGPLYTDTQYF. As DNA, the CDR3 is TGTGCCAGTCTACGCGCGGGAGGGCCTTTATACACAGATACGCAGTATTTT.

The chain has TRBV28 and TRBJ1-5, with 7 positions matching TRBD1. V dropped 11 bases and J dropped 5; count of bases not matched to a gene: 12. Germline lookup yields CDR1 MDHEN and CDR2 SYDVKM. The CDR3 is 14 residues long. The chain's CDR3 is CALAGRQGDQPQHF. The DNA of the CDR3 is TGTGCCCTGGCGGGGCGACAGGGAGATCAGCCCCAGCATTTT.

This chain links TRBV29-1 with TRBJ2-5; 12 nucleotides agree with TRBD2. The CDR3 extends over 16 amino acids. With V trimmed by 4 bases and J by 5 bases, 11 bases remained unmatched. Germline CDR1 and CDR2: SQVTM and ANQGSEA. The CDR3 spells CSVGGTGLAGFETQYF. The DNA for the CDR3 is TGCAGCGTTGGTGGGACGGGACTAGCGGGTTTTGAGACCCAGTACTTC.

The chain joins TRBV5-8 to TRBJ1-5, with TRBD1 matching over 7 bases. The germline CDR1 and CDR2 sequences are SGHTS and YDEGEE. After removal of 3 bases from V and 1 base from J, the junction contained 4 bases not matched to a gene. The CDR3 consists of 15 residues. The CDR3 sequence: CASSSGTVSNQPQHF. The CDR3 bases are TGTGCCAGCAGCTCCGGGACAGTAAGCAATCAGCCCCAGCATTTT. The complete variable domain, with remaining parts taken from reference TRBV5-8 and TRBJ1-5, reads EAGVTQSPTHLIKTRGQQATLRCSPISGHTSVYWYQQALGLGLQFLLWYDEGEERNRGNFPPRFSGRQFPNYSSELNVNALELEDSALYLCASSSGTVSNQPQHFGDGTRLSIL.

V usage is TRBV10-3 and J usage is TRBJ1-1; the match to TRBD1 covers 9 bases. The CDR3 is 12 residues long. V trimming: 10 bases; J trimming: 4 bases; junction bases outside the gene matches: 4. Germline V CDR1 and CDR2: ENHRY, SYGVKD. Written as DNA, the CDR3 is TGTGCCACCGGACAGGGGACCACTGAAGCTTTCTTT. The encoded protein is CATGQGTTEAFF.

The J gene is TRBJ1-6, the V gene TRBV19; D ambiguous. Trimming cost V 8 bases and J 0 bases, with 5 bases left between them. The CDR3 length is 13 residues. Germline V gene data show CDR1 as LNHDA and CDR2 as SQIVND (reference sequence). CDR3 in amino acids: CASQDSYNSPLHF. The CDR3 DNA follows: TGTGCCAGTCAGGACTCCTATAATTCACCCCTCCACTTT.

The chain recombines TRBV2 with TRBJ2-7; 7 nucleotides agree with TRBD1. The CDR3 sequence is 13 residues long. J lost 6 bases, V lost 4 bases, and 6 bases had no gene match. Germline CDR1 is SNHLY and CDR2 is FYNNEI. This chain's CDR3 is CASSVEGASEQYF. The CDR3 DNA reads as TGTGCCAGCAGTGTAGAGGGGGCCAGCGAGCAGTACTTC.

V gene TRBV7-2 combines with J gene TRBJ2-1; D is possibly TRBD2 (6 bases). The CDR3 totals 16 residues. Looked up from germline, CDR1 is SGHTA and CDR2 is FQGNSA. Trimming cost V 5 bases and J 0 bases, with 14 bases left between them. Here the CDR3 reads CASSLEGLSSYNEQFF. The CDR3 bases are TGTGCCAGCAGCCTGGAGGGACTGAGCTCCTACAATGAGCAGTTCTTC.

The chain links TRBV24-1 to TRBJ2-2; 9 bases fit TRBD1. CDR3 length: 16 amino acids. With 3 bases clipped from V and 6 bases from J, the junction kept 7 bases outside the gene matches. Germline V CDR1 and CDR2: KGHDR, SFDVKD. CDR3: CATSDPGQGAPGELFF. CDR3 bases: TGTGCCACCAGTGATCCGGGACAGGGAGCCCCCGGGGAGCTGTTTTTT.

This sequence joins TRBV9 and TRBJ1-5; tentatively, D is TRBD1 (5 bases). Germline assignment: CDR1 SGDLS and CDR2 YYNGEE. V lost 3 bases to trimming and J lost 5 bases, with 21 bases between them. This CDR3 spans 17 amino acids. CDR3 bases: TGTGCCAGCAGCGCGGGTCTTAGTGGTCAGGGTGATCAGCCCCAGCATTTT. This codes for CASSAGLSGQGDQPQHF.

This rearrangement joins TRBV7-2 to TRBJ2-3, with D unclear. V was cut by 5 bases and J by 7 bases, with 16 bases left in between. The CDR3 is made up of 14 amino acids. CDR1 SGHTA and CDR2 FQGNSA come from the germline V gene. The CDR3 reads CASSLTLQRNTQYF. CDR3 coding DNA: TGTGCCAGCAGCCTGACTCTTCAACGCAATACGCAGTATTTT. The whole variable domain, filled in from reference TRBV7-2 and TRBJ2-3, reads GAGVSQSPSNKVTEKGKDVELRCDPISGHTALYWYRQSLGQGLEFLIYFQGNSAPDKSGLPSDRFSAERTGGSVSTLTIQRTQQEDSAVYLCASSLTLQRNTQYFGPGTRLTVL.

This clone turned up a few times. CDR3 residues: CAINGQLNTEAFF. As DNA, the CDR3 is TGTGCCATCAACGGACAGTTGAACACTGAAGCTTTCTTT. The chain uses TRBV10-3 and TRBJ1-1, with a weak D call TRBD1 (6 bases). The CDR3 sequence is 13 residues long. Germline V gene sequence: CDR1 ENHRY, CDR2 SYGVKD. Trimming shortened V by 7 bases and J by 0 bases, and 9 bases separated the two germline ends.

This clone appeared a single time. The rearrangement uses TRBV5-1 and TRBJ2-1, with TRBD2 matching 8 bases. Trimming cost V 4 bases and J 2 bases; bases outside gene matches: 8. Germline V gene data show CDR1 as SGHRS and CDR2 as YFSETQ. The CDR3 is 16 residues long. The CDR3 coding sequence is TGCGCCAGCAGCATTACTAGCGGAGGCACCTACAATGAGCAGTTCTTC. Its translation: CASSITSGGTYNEQFF.

The rearrangement links TRBV7-6 to TRBJ2-5, with 9 bases aligning to TRBD2. This CDR3 region has 15 residues. Germline trimming cut 0 bases from V and 1 base from J; bases unmatched to any gene: 0. Germline V gene sequence: CDR1 SGHVS, CDR2 FNYEAQ. The CDR3 nucleotides read TGTGCCAGCAGCTTAGCTAGCGGGAGCCAAGAGACCCAGTACTTC. This codes for CASSLASGSQETQYF. The complete variable domain, with remaining parts taken from reference TRBV7-6 and TRBJ2-5, reads GAGVSQSPRYKVTKRGQDVALRCDPISGHVSLYWYRQALGQGPEFLTYFNYEAQQDKSGLPNDRFSAERPEGSISTLTIQRTEQRDSAMYRCASSLASGSQETQYFGPGTRLLVL.

The chain employs TRBV6-4 and TRBJ2-1; 10 bases agree with TRBD2. The ends lost 4 bases at V and 6 bases at J; junction bases unmatched: 9. Germline CDR1 reads MRHNA; CDR2 reads SNTAGT. The length of the CDR3 is 16 residues. The CDR3 region has the DNA TGTGCCAGCAGTGGACGCGCTAGCGGGGGATTCAATGAGCAGTTCTTC. Protein: CASSGRASGGFNEQFF.

The chain combines TRBV11-3 with TRBJ1-1; D perhaps matches TRBD1 (6 bases). Germline V lookup: CDR1 SGHNT, CDR2 YENEEA. This CDR3 is built from 15 residues. The ends were cut back, 4 bases at V and 3 bases at J, with 15 bases in the middle. CDR3 bases: TGTGCCAGCAGCTCTTCAGGGGAGAGGCACACTGAAGCTTTCTTT. It encodes CASSSSGERHTEAFF.